The TCR beta chain described here comes from a study of T cells in Graves' hyperthyroidism and ophthalmopathy. Amplified TCR beta CDR3 regions came from RNA transcripts. Carried out on the TCR CDR3, a first-round RT-PCR used the HTBI primer set. TCRdb re-called the multiplex PCR reads with MiXCR, one entry per CDR3 protein. The sample includes approximately 400,000 distinct CDR3 sequences, approximately 13% of them seen just once. Trimming cost V 1 base and J 10 bases, with 19 bases left between them. Germline lookup yields CDR1 MGHDK and CDR2 SYGVNS. This CDR3 spans 15 amino acids. This TCR was recovered from a woman in her fifties or sixties with Graves' hyperthyroidism. The V gene is TRBV25-1, the J gene TRBJ1-1, with D possibly being TRBD1 (5 bases). The sequenced sample was blood. The CDR3 sequence: CASSESYAGSPGAFF. For the CDR3, the DNA is TGTGCCAGCAGTGAATCCTACGCAGGGTCCCCCGGAGCTTTCTTT.